One and the same sample provided the 10 T cell receptor beta chains below, sequenced in a study of shared clonotypes between healthy human individuals. Using immunoSEQ multiplex PCR, the repertoire was profiled, and TCRdb retains in-frame clones only, with some absent. The table shows around 330,000 clones, with approximately 74% occurring only once. Sequencing used memory CD4+ T cells sorted from blood. Documented subset: CD45RA-negative fraction. Every receptor here comes from a man under 40 in good health.

The V gene is TRBV5-1, the J gene TRBJ2-7, with D tentatively TRBD1 or TRBD2 (6 bases each). The CDR3 is 16 residues long. The V end was cut by 0 bases, the J end by 2 bases, with 15 bases between. Germline V gene sequence: CDR1 SGHRS, CDR2 YFSETQ. The CDR3: CASSLAVGGGTYEQYF. As DNA, the CDR3 is TGCGCCAGCAGCTTGGCCGTAGGGGGAGGAACCTACGAGCAGTACTTC.

This clone appeared a few times. This chain links TRBV7-8 with TRBJ2-1, with TRBD2 identical over 7 bases. The CDR3 contains 15 residues. Germline lookup yields CDR1 SGHVS and CDR2 FQNEAQ. Trimming took 5 bases from V and 0 from J; bases not matched to a gene: 4. The CDR3 sequence: CASSIGLGSYNEQFF. Written as DNA, the CDR3 is TGTGCCAGCAGCATCGGACTAGGCTCCTACAATGAGCAGTTCTTC.

This clone was seen a few times. V usage is TRBV6-1 and J usage is TRBJ1-1, with D maybe TRBD1 (6 bases). V was trimmed by 7 bases and J by 3 bases, leaving 15 bases between them. Germline CDR1 is MNHNS and CDR2 is SASEGT. This CDR3 is 14 amino acids long. The CDR3 region has the DNA TGTGCCAGCACCTTACAGGGTCGACACACTGAAGCTTTCTTT. Amino acids: CASTLQGRHTEAFF.

The chain carries TRBV30 and TRBJ2-6; 7 bases map to TRBD1. Germline lookup yields CDR1 GTSNPN and CDR2 SVGIG (reference sequence). This CDR3 is built from 19 residues. J lost 0 bases, V lost 3 bases, and 14 bases had no gene match. CDR3 DNA sequence: TGTGCCTGGAGAGTACTTAAGCCGGGACAGTACTCTGGGGCCAACGTCCTGACTTTC. As protein: CAWRVLKPGQYSGANVLTF.

In its sample, this clone was seen once. The chain couples TRBV27 to TRBJ1-5; tentatively, D is TRBD1 (5 bases). Deletions cut 6 bases from V and 0 bases from J, with 15 bases between. The CDR3 covers 16 residues. The germline V gene has CDR1 MNHEY and CDR2 SMNVEV (reference sequence). CDR3 nucleotides: TGTGCCAGCAGGATCACCAGGGAAGGTAGCAATCAGCCCCAGCATTTT. Residues: CASRITREGSNQPQHF.

The genes are TRBV7-9 and TRBJ1-5; 7 bases are shared with TRBD1. The CDR3 covers 15 residues. The V gene end was trimmed by 2 bases and the J gene end by 2 bases; junction bases not matched to a gene: 3. CDR1 and CDR2 (germline): SEHNR, FQNEAQ (reference sequence). For the CDR3, the DNA is TGTGCCAGCAGCTTAACCGGGACAGGCAATCAGCCCCAGCATTTT. Translation: CASSLTGTGNQPQHF.

The chain combines TRBV6-6 with TRBJ2-3; tentatively, D is TRBD2 (5 bases). The CDR3 runs 15 residues. Germline V gives CDR1 MNHNY, CDR2 SVGAGI (reference sequence). V was cut by 6 bases and J by 6 bases, with 19 bases left in between. The CDR3 region has the DNA TGTGCCAGCAGACTCAAGGCGGGCCCGAGGGATACGCAGTATTTT. It translates to CASRLKAGPRDTQYF.

The V gene is TRBV6-5, the J gene TRBJ2-2; D call uncertain. The CDR3 has 13 residues. Trimming left V 5 bases short and J 4 bases short, with 8 bases between. Germline CDR1 reads MNHEY; CDR2 reads SVGAGI. The CDR3 sequence is CASSPLTTGELFF. In DNA form, the CDR3 reads TGTGCCAGCAGTCCACTAACCACCGGGGAGCTGTTTTTT.

V usage is TRBV10-2 and J usage is TRBJ2-7, with D unclear. The germline CDR1 and CDR2 sequences are WSHSY and SAAADI. This CDR3 has 15 residues. V dropped 6 bases and J dropped 2 bases, with 17 bases sitting between them. The CDR3 sequence is CASSLSTSGPYEQYF. CDR3 sequence (DNA): TGCGCCAGCAGCCTTTCGACTTCTGGGCCCTACGAGCAGTACTTC.

V gene TRBV5-5 combines with J gene TRBJ1-3; D call uncertain. V dropped 4 bases and J dropped 8 bases, with 13 bases sitting between them. This CDR3 spans 13 amino acids. The V gene's germline CDR1 is SGHKS and CDR2 YYEKEE (reference sequence). CDR3 DNA sequence: TGTGCCAGCAGCCCTCGACCCGGGGACACCATATATTTT. Protein: CASSPRPGDTIYF.